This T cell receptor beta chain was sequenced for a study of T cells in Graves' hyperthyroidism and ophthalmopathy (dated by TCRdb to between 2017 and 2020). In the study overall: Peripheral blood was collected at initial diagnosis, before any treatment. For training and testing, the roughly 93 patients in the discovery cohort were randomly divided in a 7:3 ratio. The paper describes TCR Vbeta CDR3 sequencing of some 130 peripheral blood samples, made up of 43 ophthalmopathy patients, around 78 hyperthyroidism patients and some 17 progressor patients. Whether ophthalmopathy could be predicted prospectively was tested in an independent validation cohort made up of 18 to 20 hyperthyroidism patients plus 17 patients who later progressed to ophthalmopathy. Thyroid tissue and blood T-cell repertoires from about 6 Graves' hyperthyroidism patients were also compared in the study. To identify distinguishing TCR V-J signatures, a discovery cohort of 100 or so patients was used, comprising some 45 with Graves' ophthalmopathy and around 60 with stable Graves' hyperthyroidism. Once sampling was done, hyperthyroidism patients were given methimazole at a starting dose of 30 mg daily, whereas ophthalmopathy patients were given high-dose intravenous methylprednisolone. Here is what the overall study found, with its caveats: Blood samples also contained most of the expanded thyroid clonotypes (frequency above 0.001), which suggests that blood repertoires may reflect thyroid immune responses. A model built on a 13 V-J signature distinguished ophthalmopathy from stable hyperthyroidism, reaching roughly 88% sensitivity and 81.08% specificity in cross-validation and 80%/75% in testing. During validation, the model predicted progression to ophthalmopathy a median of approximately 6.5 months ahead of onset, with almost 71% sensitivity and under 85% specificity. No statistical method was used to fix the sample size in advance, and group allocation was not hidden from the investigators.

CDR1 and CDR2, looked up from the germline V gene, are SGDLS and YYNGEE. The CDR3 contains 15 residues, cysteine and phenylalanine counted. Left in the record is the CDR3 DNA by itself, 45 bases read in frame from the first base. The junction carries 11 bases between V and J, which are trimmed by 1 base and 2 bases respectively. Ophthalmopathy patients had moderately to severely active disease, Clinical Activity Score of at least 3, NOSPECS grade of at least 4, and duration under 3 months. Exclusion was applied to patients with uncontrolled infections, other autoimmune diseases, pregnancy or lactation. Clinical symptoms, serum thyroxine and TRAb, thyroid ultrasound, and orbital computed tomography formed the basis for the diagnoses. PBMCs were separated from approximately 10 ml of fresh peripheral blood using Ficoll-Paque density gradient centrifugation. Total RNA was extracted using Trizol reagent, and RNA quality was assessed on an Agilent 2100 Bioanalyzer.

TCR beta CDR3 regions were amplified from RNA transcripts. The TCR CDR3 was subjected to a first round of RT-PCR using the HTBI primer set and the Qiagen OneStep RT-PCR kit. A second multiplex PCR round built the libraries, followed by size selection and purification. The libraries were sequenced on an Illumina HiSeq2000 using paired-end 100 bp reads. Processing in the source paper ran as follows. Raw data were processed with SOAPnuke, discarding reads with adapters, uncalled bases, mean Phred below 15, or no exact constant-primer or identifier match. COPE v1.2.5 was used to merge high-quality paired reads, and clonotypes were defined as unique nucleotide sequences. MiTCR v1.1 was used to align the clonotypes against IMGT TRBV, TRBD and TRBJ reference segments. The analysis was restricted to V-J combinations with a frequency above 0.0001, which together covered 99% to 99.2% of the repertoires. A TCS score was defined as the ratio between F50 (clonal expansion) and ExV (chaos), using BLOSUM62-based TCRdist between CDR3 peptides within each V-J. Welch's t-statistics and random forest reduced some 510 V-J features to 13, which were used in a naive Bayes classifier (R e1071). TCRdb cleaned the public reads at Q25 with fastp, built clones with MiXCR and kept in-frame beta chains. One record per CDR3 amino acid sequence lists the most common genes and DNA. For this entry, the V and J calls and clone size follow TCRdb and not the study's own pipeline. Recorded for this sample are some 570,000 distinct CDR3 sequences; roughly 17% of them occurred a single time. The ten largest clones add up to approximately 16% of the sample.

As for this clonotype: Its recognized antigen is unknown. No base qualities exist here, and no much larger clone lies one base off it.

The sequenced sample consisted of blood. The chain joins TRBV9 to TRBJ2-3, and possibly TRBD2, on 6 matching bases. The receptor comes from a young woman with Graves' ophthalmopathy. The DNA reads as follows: TGTGCCAGCAGCGTATCGGGGGAACTCACAGATACGCAGTATTTT. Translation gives CASSVSGELTDTQYF.